Following are 11 T cell receptor beta chains from one sample sequenced in a study of OX40 agonist ivuxolimab in advanced cancers. TCRdb's copy holds only in-frame clones and misses some; the assay was immunoSEQ multiplex PCR. The sample includes tens of thousands of clones, around nine tenths of them seen just once. Sample: CD4+ or CD8+ T cells sorted from blood, taken in a trial of the OX40 agonist ivuxolimab. These TCRs come from an adult with an advanced solid tumor such as melanoma, head and neck, liver or kidney cancer.

The rearrangement links TRBV5-6 to TRBJ2-7; D perhaps matches TRBD1 (5 bases). The CDR3 length is 14 residues. V lost 2 bases and J 3 bases, leaving 12 bases between the germline ends. Germline V gives CDR1 SGHDT, CDR2 YYEEEE. The CDR3 loop is CASSLPSRVYEQYF. CDR3 DNA: TGTGCCAGCAGCTTACCCTCCAGGGTCTACGAGCAGTACTTC.

This clone is a singleton in its sample. The rearrangement links TRBV7-9 to TRBJ1-3, with D possibly matching TRBD1 (5 bases). Germline CDR1 reads SEHNR; CDR2 reads FQNEAQ (reference sequence). With 5 bases removed from V and 0 bases from J, the gap between germline ends came to 14 bases. This CDR3 has 16 amino acids. CDR3 sequence: CASSPRDGLSGNTIYF. The CDR3 DNA sequence: TGTGCCAGCAGCCCTCGGGACGGTCTCTCTGGAAACACCATATATTTT. Based on the CDR3 plus reference TRBV7-9 and TRBJ1-3, the full variable domain is DTGVSQNPRHKITKRGQNVTFRCDPISEHNRLYWYRQTLGQGPEFLTYFQNEAQLEKSRLLSDRFSAERPKGSFSTLEIQRTEQGDSAMYLCASSPRDGLSGNTIYFGEGSWLTVV.

J is TRBJ1-4 and V is TRBV19; no reliable D call. The germline V gene encodes CDR1 LNHDA and CDR2 SQIVND (reference sequence). This CDR3 spans 12 amino acids. With 7 bases removed from V and 7 bases from J, the gap between germline ends came to 10 bases. DNA of the CDR3: TGTGCCAGTACTAGCACCCCTGAAAAACTGTTTTTT. Translation gives CASTSTPEKLFF.

This clone was seen once. This chain joins TRBV6-1 and TRBJ2-3, with 10 bases that match TRBD1. V was pared by 5 bases and J by 2 bases, with 4 bases of the junction left unmatched. The V gene's germline CDR1 is MNHNS and CDR2 SASEGT. The CDR3 runs 15 residues. CDR3 protein: CASSRGQGNTDTQYF. The CDR3, as DNA: TGTGCCAGCAGTAGGGGACAGGGGAACACAGATACGCAGTATTTT.

This clone has just one count. The chain couples TRBV19 to TRBJ2-5; 8 bases map to TRBD1. The CDR3 consists of 13 residues. Germline V gene data show CDR1 as LNHDA and CDR2 as SQIVND (reference sequence). V trimming: 4 bases; J trimming: 5 bases; junction bases outside the gene matches: 3. The CDR3 loop is CASSKDRGETQYF. The DNA for the CDR3 is TGTGCCAGTAGTAAAGACAGGGGCGAGACCCAGTACTTC.

The J gene is TRBJ1-6, the V gene TRBV6-1; D might be TRBD1 (6 bases). Trimming took off 4 bases at V and 7 bases at J, with 8 bases between the two ends. The CDR3 runs to 13 residues. The germline CDR1 and CDR2 sequences are MNHNS and SASEGT. Written as DNA, the CDR3 is TGTGCCAGCAGTGTGACAGGAAATTCACCCCTCCACTTT. This sequence encodes CASSVTGNSPLHF.

Only one count was recorded for this clone. The chain recombines TRBV11-2 with TRBJ2-7, with D perhaps matching TRBD1 (5 bases). The CDR3 covers 13 residues. In germline, CDR1 is SGHAT, CDR2 FQNNGV. V lost 1 base and J 4 bases, leaving 8 bases between the germline ends. CDR3 bases: TGTGCCAGCAGCTTAGTCAGGGCTTACGAGCAGTACTTC. This gives the protein CASSLVRAYEQYF.

The CDR3 reads CASSSRGGPNEQFF. CDR3 nucleotides: TGTGCCAGCAGCTCCAGGGGGGGGCCGAATGAGCAGTTCTTC. The V and J genes are TRBV7-6 and TRBJ2-1; tentatively, D is TRBD1 or TRBD2 (7 bases each). In germline, CDR1 is SGHVS, CDR2 FNYEAQ. This CDR3 is 14 amino acids long. Trimming left V 4 bases short and J 7 bases short, with 14 bases between.

V is TRBV5-1 and J is TRBJ2-3; 8 positions agree with TRBD2. Looked up from germline, CDR1 is SGHRS and CDR2 is YFSETQ. V lost 0 bases to trimming and J lost 6 bases; unmatched junction nucleotides: 3. This CDR3 has 14 amino acids. The CDR3 DNA reads as TGCGCCAGCAGCTTGGGGGCTAGCGGGGATACGCAGTATTTT. Translation gives CASSLGASGDTQYF.

This chain joins TRBV9 and TRBJ2-7, with D possibly called TRBD1 or TRBD2 (6 bases each). Deletions cut 2 bases from V and 1 base from J, with 13 bases between. The CDR3 extends over 15 amino acids. Germline CDR1 is SGDLS and CDR2 is YYNGEE. The CDR3 loop reads CASSVGGGDSYEQYF. The CDR3 nucleotides are TGTGCCAGCAGCGTCGGAGGGGGTGATTCCTACGAGCAGTACTTC.

The rearrangement joins TRBV6-5 to TRBJ2-7; D is unclear. Per the germline V gene, CDR1 is MNHEY and CDR2 is SVGAGI. The CDR3 extends over 11 amino acids. Trimming took 6 bases from V and 4 from J, leaving 7 bases between them. The CDR3 sequence is CASRNFYEQYF. The CDR3 nucleotides read TGTGCCAGCAGAAACTTTTACGAGCAGTACTTC.